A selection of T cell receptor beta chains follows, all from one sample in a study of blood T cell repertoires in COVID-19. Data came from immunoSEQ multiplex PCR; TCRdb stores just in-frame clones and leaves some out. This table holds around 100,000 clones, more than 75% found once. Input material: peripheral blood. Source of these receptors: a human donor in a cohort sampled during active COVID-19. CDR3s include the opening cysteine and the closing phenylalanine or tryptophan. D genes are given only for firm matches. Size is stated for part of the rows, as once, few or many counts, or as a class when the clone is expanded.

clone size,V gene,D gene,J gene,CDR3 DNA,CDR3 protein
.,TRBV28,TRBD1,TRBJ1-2,TGTGCCAGCAGGCCGACAGGGGATCCCTATGGCTACACCTTC,CASRPTGDPYGYTF
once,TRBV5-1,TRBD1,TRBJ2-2,TGCGCCAGCAGCGCACAGGGGGCGAGCACCGGGGAGCTGTTTTTT,CASSAQGASTGELFF
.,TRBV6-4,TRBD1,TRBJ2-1,TGTGCCAGCAGTGACTCGGACAGGGGGTTTGGTGAGCAGTTCTTC,CASSDSDRGFGEQFF
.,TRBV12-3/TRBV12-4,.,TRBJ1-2,TGTGCCAGCAGCCTAAGCGACAGGTCGGGCTACACCTTC,CASSLSDRSGYTF
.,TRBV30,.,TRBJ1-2,TGTGCCTGGTACGGAGTCGAGTATGGCTACACCTTC,CAWYGVEYGYTF
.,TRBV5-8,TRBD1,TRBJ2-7,TGTGCCAGCAGCTTGGGAGGGACAGACTACGAGCAGTACTTC,CASSLGGTDYEQYF
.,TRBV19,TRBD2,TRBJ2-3,TGTGCCAGTGAGGGACTAGCGTTCGGCACAGATACGCAGTATTTT,CASEGLAFGTDTQYF
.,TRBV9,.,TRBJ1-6,TGTGCCAGCAGCGTAGCTGGCTCACCCCTCCACTTT,CASSVAGSPLHF
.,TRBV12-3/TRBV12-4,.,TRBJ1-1,TGTGCCAGCATACTCAATTATGAAGCTTTCTTT,CASILNYEAFF
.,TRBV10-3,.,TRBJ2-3,TGTGCCATCAGTTCTGAGACTAGTGGCACAGATACGCAGTATTTT,CAISSETSGTDTQYF
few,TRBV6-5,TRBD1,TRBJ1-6,TGTGCCAGCAGTTCGGGGACAGAGAGAAATTCACCCCTCCACTTT,CASSSGTERNSPLHF
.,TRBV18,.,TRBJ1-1,TGTGCCAGCTCAGGAGACTTATACCGGGACACCGGCGCGGGCACTGAAGCTTTCTTT,CASSGDLYRDTGAGTEAFF
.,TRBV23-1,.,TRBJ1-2,TGCGCCAGCACAAGCAGGATGAACTATGGCTACACCTTC,CASTSRMNYGYTF
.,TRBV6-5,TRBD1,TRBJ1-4,TGTGCCAGCAGTTGGTCAGGGGGAGCTAATGAAAAACTGTTTTTT,CASSWSGGANEKLFF
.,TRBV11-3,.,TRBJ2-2,TGTGCCAGCAGCTTAACTGGAGGGGCGGGGACCGGGGAGCTGTTTTTT,CASSLTGGAGTGELFF
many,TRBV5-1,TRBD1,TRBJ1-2,TGCGCCAGCAGCTTGCGGGGACAGGGGCATGGCTACACCTTC,CASSLRGQGHGYTF
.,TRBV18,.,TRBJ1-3,TGTGCCAGCTCACCACCCGCAGGGTTCGGAAACACCATATATTTT,CASSPPAGFGNTIYF
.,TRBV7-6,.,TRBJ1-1,TGTGCCAGCAGCCCAACGAGGGGGACTGAAGCTTTCTTT,CASSPTRGTEAFF
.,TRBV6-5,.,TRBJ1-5,TGTGCCAGCACGGGGGTAAGCAATCAGCCCCAGCATTTT,CASTGVSNQPQHF
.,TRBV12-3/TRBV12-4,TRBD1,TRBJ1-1,TGTGCCAGCAGGACAGGGGCCGGGACTGAAGCTTTCTTT,CASRTGAGTEAFF
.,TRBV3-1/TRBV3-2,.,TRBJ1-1,TGTGCCAGCAGTCACCGCCGGGGACAGAACACTGAAGCTTTCTTT,CASSHRRGQNTEAFF
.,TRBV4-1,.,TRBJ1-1,TGCGCCAGCAGCCCCGGCGGGAGGAGAGGGGCTGAAGCTTTCTTT,CASSPGGRRGAEAFF
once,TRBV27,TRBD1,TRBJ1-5,TGTGCCAGCAGTTCTACGGGACAGGGGAATCAGCCCCAGCATTTT,CASSSTGQGNQPQHF
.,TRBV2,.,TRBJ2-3,TGTGCCAGCAGTTTTACAGGGCCCCGCACAGATACGCAGTATTTT,CASSFTGPRTDTQYF
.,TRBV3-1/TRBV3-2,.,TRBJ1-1,TGTGCCAGCAGCCAACATCCGAACACTGAAGCTTTCTTT,CASSQHPNTEAFF
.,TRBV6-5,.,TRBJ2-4,TGTGCCAGCAGTATTACGGGGTTAGCCAAAAACATTCAGTACTTC,CASSITGLAKNIQYF
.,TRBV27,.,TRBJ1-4,TGTGCCAGCAGTTCTCTCCAGGGGTTGACTAATGAAAAACTGTTTTTT,CASSSLQGLTNEKLFF
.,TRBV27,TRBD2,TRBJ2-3,TGTGCCAGCAGTTTATCGGCTAGCGGGGGGGTAGATACGCAGTATTTT,CASSLSASGGVDTQYF
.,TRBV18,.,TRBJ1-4,TGTGCCAGCTCACCGGGGGCGACTAATGAAAAACTGTTTTTT,CASSPGATNEKLFF
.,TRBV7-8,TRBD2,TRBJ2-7,TGTGCCAGCAGCTTAGGGCCGGGGGGCTACGAGCAGTACTTC,CASSLGPGGYEQYF
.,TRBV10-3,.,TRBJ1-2,TGTGCCATCAGTGAGTCGAATCCAGGGGTGGGCACCTTC,CAISESNPGVGTF
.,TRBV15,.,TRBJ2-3,TGTGCCACCGCAATGGGGGGACCGAGCACAGATACGCAGTATTTT,CATAMGGPSTDTQYF
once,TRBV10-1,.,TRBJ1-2,TGCGCCAGCAGTGTGGGGCAGGCCTATGGCTACACCTTC,CASSVGQAYGYTF
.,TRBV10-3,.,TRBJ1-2,TGTGCCATCAGTGGGACAGCCACTAACTATGGCTACACCTTC,CAISGTATNYGYTF
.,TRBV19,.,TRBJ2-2,TGTGCCACCCAAAGAGGGACTGTGAACACCGGGGAGCTGTTTTTT,CATQRGTVNTGELFF
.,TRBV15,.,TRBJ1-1,TGTGCCACCAGCAGGGAGAGTATGAACACTGAAGCTTTCTTT,CATSRESMNTEAFF
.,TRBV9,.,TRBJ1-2,TGTGCCAGCAGCGTAGGGGTGGGGGAGGTTGGCTACACCTTC,CASSVGVGEVGYTF
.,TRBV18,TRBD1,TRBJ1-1,TGTGCCAGCTCGGGACAGGGAGGTACTGAAGCTTTCTTT,CASSGQGGTEAFF
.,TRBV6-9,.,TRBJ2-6,TGTGCCAGCACTCCCCCCCAGGGTTCTGGGGCCAACGTCCTGACTTTC,CASTPPQGSGANVLTF
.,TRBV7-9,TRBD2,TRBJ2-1,TGTGCCACCCTTCCTAGCGGGGGCCTACGGGGTGAGCAGTTCTTC,CATLPSGGLRGEQFF
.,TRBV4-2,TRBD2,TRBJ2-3,TGTGCCAGGACTGGTAGCGGGGGGGCCCCAGATACGCAGTATTTT,CARTGSGGAPDTQYF
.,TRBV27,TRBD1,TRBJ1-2,TGTGCCAGCTCAGTTTCGGGACAGCCCTATGGCTACACCTTC,CASSVSGQPYGYTF
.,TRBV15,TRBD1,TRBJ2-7,TGTGCCACCAGCAGAGAACAGGGGGGTTACGAGCAGTACTTC,CATSREQGGYEQYF
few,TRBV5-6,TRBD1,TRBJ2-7,TGTGCCAGCAGCAGCCGGGACAGGGGCTACGAGCAGTACTTC,CASSSRDRGYEQYF
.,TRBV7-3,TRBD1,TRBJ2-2,TGTGCCAGCAGCCCGGACAGGGGGCTAGTCGGGGAGCTGTTTTTT,CASSPDRGLVGELFF
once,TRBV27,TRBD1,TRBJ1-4,TGTGCCAGCAGCCGCAGGGGGCGCGGTGAAAAACTGTTTTTT,CASSRRGRGEKLFF
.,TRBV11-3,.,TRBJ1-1,TGTGCCAGCAGCTTAGGGGGCGTGCTTGGTGGTGGCACTGAAGCTTTCTTT,CASSLGGVLGGGTEAFF
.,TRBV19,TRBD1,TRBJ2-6,TGTGCCAGTAGTAAGCGACAGGGGGGCTCTGGGGCCAACGTCCTGACTTTC,CASSKRQGGSGANVLTF